A single TCR beta chain is shown here with its context. As processed by the authors: Amplification with reference gene primers provided the estimates of nucleated cell counts. Produced via immunoSEQ multiplex PCR; TCRdb's table is partial and in-frame only. D and trimming were read from the DNA, whereas the V and J calls and clone size are those reported in that table. The data hold 15,000 or so clones, with 75% to 90% observed a single time. The data belong to a study of blood T cell repertoires in COVID-19. Whole-study context: COVID-19 samples, acute and convalescent, were from the United States, Italy and Spain. Sources were T cells, B-cell-depleted T cells, or PBMCs; the material itself was cDNA or gDNA.

The TCR originated in a human donor in a cohort sampled during active COVID-19. Sequencing was carried out using peripheral blood.

Written as DNA, the CDR3 is TGTGCCAGCAGCTTCGGCATTGGCGGGGGAAACACCATATATTTT. This codes for CASSFGIGGGNTIYF. The chain has TRBV7-8 and TRBJ1-3; D gene uncertain. Per the germline V gene, CDR1 is SGHVS and CDR2 is FQNEAQ. The CDR3 runs 15 residues. Trimming took 3 bases from V and 4 from J, leaving 13 bases between them.